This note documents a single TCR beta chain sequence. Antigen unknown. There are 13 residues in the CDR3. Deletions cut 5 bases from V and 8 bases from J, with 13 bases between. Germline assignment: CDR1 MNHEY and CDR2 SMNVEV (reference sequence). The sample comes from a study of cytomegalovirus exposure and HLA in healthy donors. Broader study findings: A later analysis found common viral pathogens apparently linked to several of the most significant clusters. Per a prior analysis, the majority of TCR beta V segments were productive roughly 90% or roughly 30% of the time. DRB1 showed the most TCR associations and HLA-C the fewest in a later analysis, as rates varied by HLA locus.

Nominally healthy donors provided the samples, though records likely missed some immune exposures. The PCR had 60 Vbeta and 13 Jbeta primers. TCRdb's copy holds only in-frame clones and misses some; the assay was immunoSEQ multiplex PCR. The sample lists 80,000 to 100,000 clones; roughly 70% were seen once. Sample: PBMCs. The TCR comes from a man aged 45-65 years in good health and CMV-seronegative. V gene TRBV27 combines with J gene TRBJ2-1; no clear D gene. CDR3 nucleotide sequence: TGTGCCAGCAGTACCGAGAGAGGCCATGAGCAGTTCTTC. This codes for CASSTERGHEQFF.